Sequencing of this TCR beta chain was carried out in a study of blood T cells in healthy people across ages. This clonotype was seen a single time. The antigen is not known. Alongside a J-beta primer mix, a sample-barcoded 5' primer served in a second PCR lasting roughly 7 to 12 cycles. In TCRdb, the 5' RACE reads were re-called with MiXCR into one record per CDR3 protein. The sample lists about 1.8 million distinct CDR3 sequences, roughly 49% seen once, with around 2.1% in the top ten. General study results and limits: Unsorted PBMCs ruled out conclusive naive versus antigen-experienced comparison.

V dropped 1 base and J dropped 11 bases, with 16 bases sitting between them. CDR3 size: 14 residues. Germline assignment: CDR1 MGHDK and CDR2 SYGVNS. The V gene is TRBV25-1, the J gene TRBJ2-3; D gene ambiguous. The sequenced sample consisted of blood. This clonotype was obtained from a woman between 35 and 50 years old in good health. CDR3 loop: CASSELSPRPGQYF. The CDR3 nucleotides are TGTGCCAGCAGTGAATTGTCGCCAAGGCCGGGGCAGTATTTT.